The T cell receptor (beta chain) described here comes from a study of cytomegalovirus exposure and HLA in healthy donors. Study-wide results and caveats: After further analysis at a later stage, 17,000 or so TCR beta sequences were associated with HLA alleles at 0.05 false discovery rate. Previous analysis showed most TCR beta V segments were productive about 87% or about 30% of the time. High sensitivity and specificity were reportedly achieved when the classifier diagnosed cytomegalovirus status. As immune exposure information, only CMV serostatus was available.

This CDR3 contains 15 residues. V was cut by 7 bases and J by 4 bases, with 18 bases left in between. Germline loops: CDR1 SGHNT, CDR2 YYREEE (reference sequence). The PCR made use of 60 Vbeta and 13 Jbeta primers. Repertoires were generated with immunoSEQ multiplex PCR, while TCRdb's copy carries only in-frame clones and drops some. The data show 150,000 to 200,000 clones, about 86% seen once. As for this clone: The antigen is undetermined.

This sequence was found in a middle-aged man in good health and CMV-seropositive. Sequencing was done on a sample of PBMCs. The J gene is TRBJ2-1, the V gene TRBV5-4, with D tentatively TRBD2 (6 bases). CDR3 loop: CASAISRELYNEQFF. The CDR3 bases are TGTGCCAGCGCTATCTCTCGGGAGTTATACAATGAGCAGTTCTTC.